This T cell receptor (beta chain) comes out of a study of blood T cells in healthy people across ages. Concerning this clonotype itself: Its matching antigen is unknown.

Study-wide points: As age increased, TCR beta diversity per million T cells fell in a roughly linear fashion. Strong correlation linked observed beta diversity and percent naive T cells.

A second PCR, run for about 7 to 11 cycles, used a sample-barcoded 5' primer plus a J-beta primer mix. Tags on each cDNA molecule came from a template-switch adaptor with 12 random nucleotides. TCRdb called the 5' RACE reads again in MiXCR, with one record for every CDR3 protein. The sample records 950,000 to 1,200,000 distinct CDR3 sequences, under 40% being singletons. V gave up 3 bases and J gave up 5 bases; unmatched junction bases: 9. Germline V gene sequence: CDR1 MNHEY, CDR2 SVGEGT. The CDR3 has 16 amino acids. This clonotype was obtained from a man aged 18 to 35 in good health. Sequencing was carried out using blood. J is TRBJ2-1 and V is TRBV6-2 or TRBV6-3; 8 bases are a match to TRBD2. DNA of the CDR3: TGTGCCAGCAGTTATTCGTTAATAGCGGGGAACAATGAGCAGTTCTTC. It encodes CASSYSLIAGNNEQFF.